Below are 22 T cell receptor beta chains sequenced from a single sample in a study of breast tumors, draining lymph nodes, adjacent tissues listed by TCRdb under 2016. The library was obtained by multiplex PCR. Sequencing relied on an Illumina HiSeq 2000. TCRdb took the public reads, trimmed them with fastp at Q25, ran MiXCR for clone calling and kept in-frame beta chains. Identical CDR3 proteins give one entry, which carries the most common genes and DNA. For this sample there are about 15,000 distinct CDR3 sequences; 40% to 65% appear just once. The ten most abundant clones make up around 16% of the sample. The sample comprised tumor-adjacent breast tissue. The receptors stem from a female donor with breast cancer. Some clones in this sample may be carry-over from other donors' samples.

Ten or more counts support this clonotype. The chain links TRBV12-3 or TRBV12-4 to TRBJ1-2; 7 bases line up with TRBD1. The CDR3 is 11 residues long. V dropped 6 bases and J dropped 7; count of bases not matched to a gene: 2. In nucleotides, the CDR3 is TGTGCCAGCAGCCAGGGGGTTGGCTACACCTTC. As protein: CASSQGVGYTF.

The rearrangement uses TRBV20-1 and TRBJ2-7, with D perhaps TRBD2 (5 bases). Per the germline V gene, CDR1 is DFQATT and CDR2 is SNEGSKA (reference sequence). This CDR3 has 12 residues. V lost 5 bases, J lost 4 bases, and 12 bases lay in between. CDR3 sequence reads: CSARAGRYEQYF. The CDR3 DNA reads TGCAGTGCTCGGGCGGGCAGATACGAGCAGTACTTC.

This clonotype appeared a single time. The chain carries TRBV20-1 and TRBJ1-5; D ambiguous. The V and J ends lost 3 bases and 4 bases respectively, with 10 bases between them. The CDR3 totals 13 residues. Germline V gene data show CDR1 as DFQATT and CDR2 as SNEGSKA (reference sequence). The CDR3 DNA sequence: TGCAGTGCTAGTTTGTTCGGTAATCAGCCCCAGCATTTT. It is translated as CSASLFGNQPQHF.

This clonotype is labeled medium-sized. The chain uses TRBV7-2 and TRBJ2-2; 8 bases agree with TRBD1. The CDR3 has 14 residues. The ends lost 3 bases at V and 4 bases at J; junction bases unmatched: 1. Germline CDR1 and CDR2: SGHTA and FQGNSA. The CDR3, as DNA: TGTGCCAGCAGCTTTACAGGGGGCACCGGGGAGCTGTTTTTT. The encoded protein is CASSFTGGTGELFF.

The V gene is TRBV9, the J gene TRBJ2-3, with TRBD2 identical over 13 bases. J gave up 6 bases and V 3 bases, and 7 bases lay outside the gene matches. CDR3 length: 16 amino acids. Germline V gives CDR1 SGDLS, CDR2 YYNGEE. This chain's CDR3 is CASSGGTSGVGDTQYF. DNA of the CDR3: TGTGCCAGCAGCGGTGGGACTAGCGGGGTTGGGGATACGCAGTATTTT.

Ten or more counts support this clonotype. CDR3 sequence reads: CASSPPGPDQPQHF. The CDR3 DNA reads as TGTGCCAGCAGCCCTCCGGGTCCCGATCAGCCCCAGCATTTT. The V gene is TRBV3-1, the J gene TRBJ1-5, with D hard to call. The CDR3 is 14 residues long. Germline V gives CDR1 LGHDT, CDR2 YNNKEL (reference sequence). Trimming shortened V by 4 bases and J by 5 bases, and 12 bases separated the two germline ends.

Comment on this clonotype: The junction departs from germline at one end; a sequencing error may be responsible. Here the CDR3 reads CASNFRDRSGTNEKLLF. CDR3 coding DNA: TGCGCCAGCAACTTCAGGGACAGGAGCGGAACTAATGAAAAACTGCTTTTT. The chain has TRBV5-1 and TRBJ1-4; 8 bases match TRBD1. This CDR3 region has 17 residues. Germline values: CDR1 SGHRS, CDR2 YFSETQ. Full variable domain (rest looked up from reference TRBV5-1 and TRBJ1-4): KAGVTQTPRYLIKTRGQQVTLSCSPISGHRSVSWYQQTPGQGLQFLFEYFSETQRNKGNFPGRFSGRQFSNSRSEMNVSTLELGDSALYLCASNFRDRSGTNEKLLFGSGTQLSVL.

This clonotype was seen at least ten times. V gene TRBV28 combines with J gene TRBJ2-3; D is unresolved. Germline V lookup: CDR1 MDHEN, CDR2 SYDVKM. The CDR3 length is 14 residues. V lost 4 bases and J 4 bases, leaving 12 bases between the germline ends. Written as DNA, the CDR3 is TGTGCCAGCAGTTCCATTAGTCCCCCAGATACGCAGTATTTT. It translates to CASSSISPPDTQYF.

This clonotype came up many times. The J gene is TRBJ1-1, the V gene TRBV20-1, with 7 bases that match TRBD1. In germline, CDR1 is DFQATT, CDR2 SNEGSKA (reference sequence). This CDR3 has 13 residues. The CDR3 DNA reads as TGCATTACGTCACAGGGGTCTCTGACTGAAGCTTTCTTT. This sequence encodes CITSQGSLTEAFF.

In the case of this clonotype: This may arise from a read error, as a much more abundant clone is one base away. The rearrangement joins TRBV15 to TRBJ1-1, with D uncertain. There are 14 residues in the CDR3. Deletions cut 5 bases from V and 4 bases from J, with 14 bases between. CDR1 is LNHNV and CDR2 is YYDKDF in the germline V gene (reference sequence). CDR3 nucleotide sequence: TGTGCCACCAGCGGAGTGAAAGTCCGCACTGAAGCTTTCTTT. Its protein is CATSGVKVRTEAFF.

The rearrangement links TRBV2 to TRBJ2-1; 8 bases agree with TRBD1. Trimming took 6 bases from V and 3 from J; bases not matched to a gene: 4. Germline V gives CDR1 SNHLY, CDR2 FYNNEI. This CDR3 is built from 14 residues. CDR3 in DNA: TGTGCCAGCAGGCCGGGACAGGACTACAATGAGCAGTTCTTC. This sequence encodes CASRPGQDYNEQFF. The entire variable domain, with the rest obtained from reference TRBV2 and TRBJ2-1, is as follows: EPEVTQTPSHQVTQMGQEVILRCVPISNHLYFYWYRQILGQKVEFLVSFYNNEISEKSEIFDDQFSVERPDGSNFTLKIRSTKLEDSAMYFCASRPGQDYNEQFFGPGTRLTVL.

This clonotype was found many times. The chain combines TRBV20-1 with TRBJ2-3, with D possibly TRBD2 on 6 matching bases. CDR1 is DFQATT and CDR2 is SNEGSKA in the germline V gene (reference sequence). CDR3 length: 14 amino acids. Trimming took off 0 bases at V and 1 base at J, with 8 bases between the two ends. The CDR3 spells CSARDASGTDTQYF. DNA of the CDR3: TGCAGTGCTAGAGACGCTAGCGGCACAGATACGCAGTATTTT.

Turning to this clonotype: Compared with germline, one end of the junction differs, possibly owing to a read error. The chain carries TRBV7-2 and TRBJ2-5, with TRBD2 matching over 7 bases. CDR3 length: 12 amino acids. Germline CDR1 SGHTA, CDR2 FQGNSA. The CDR3 sequence: CASSSGGRTQYF. The CDR3 DNA is TGCGCCAGCAGTTCGGGGGGACGGACCCAGTACTTC.

In its sample, this clonotype was seen many times. The chain combines TRBV18 with TRBJ2-7, with 9 bases matching TRBD2. CDR1 is KGHSH and CDR2 is LQKENI in the germline V gene. This CDR3 is 13 amino acids long. The junction had 3 bases not matched to a gene; V was cut back by 3 bases and J by 6 bases. The chain's CDR3 is CASSPGTSSEQYF. CDR3 DNA: TGTGCCAGCTCACCCGGGACTAGCAGCGAGCAGTACTTC.

The rearrangement links TRBV2 to TRBJ2-5, with D possibly being TRBD1 or TRBD2 (5 bases each). Between the trimmed V and J ends, which lost 2 bases and 2 bases, there was a span of 30 bases. The CDR3 has 21 amino acids. Germline V gives CDR1 SNHLY, CDR2 FYNNEI. The CDR3: CASSEWDLPLLARLWQETQYF. DNA for the CDR3: TGTGCCAGCAGTGAATGGGACCTTCCTCTCTTAGCCCGTTTGTGGCAAGAGACCCAGTACTTC.

In its sample, this clonotype was seen many times. The chain carries TRBV5-6 and TRBJ1-3; weak D call: TRBD1 (5 bases). Per the germline V gene, CDR1 is SGHDT and CDR2 is YYEEEE. This CDR3 spans 14 amino acids. Trimming removed 1 base at V and 3 bases at J, with 8 bases between. The DNA of the CDR3 is TGTGCCAGCAGCTTGCAGGGAGTTGGAAACACCATATATTTT. This sequence encodes CASSLQGVGNTIYF.

The rearrangement joins TRBV9 to TRBJ2-7; 13 nucleotides agree with TRBD2. The germline gives CDR1 SGDLS, CDR2 YYNGEE. Unmatched junction bases numbered 6, after V lost 4 bases and J lost 5 bases. CDR3 length: 15 amino acids. Here the CDR3 DNA reads TGTGCCAGCAGCCCGTCCGGGACTAGCGGGAACGAGCAGTACTTC. Translating it yields CASSPSGTSGNEQYF.

The rearrangement joins TRBV7-9 to TRBJ2-1; D is possibly TRBD1 (6 bases). CDR1 and CDR2 from the germline V gene are SEHNR and FQNEAQ (reference sequence). V dropped 5 bases and J dropped 9 bases, with 17 bases sitting between them. This CDR3 is built from 14 residues. CDR3 sequence reads: CASSRAGATIEQFF. The CDR3 region has the DNA TGTGCCAGCAGCCGAGCAGGGGCAACCATTGAGCAGTTCTTC.

Concerning this clonotype itself: One end of the junction fails to match germline, which may point to a read error. The chain uses TRBV6-1 and TRBJ2-1; no firm D call. The CDR3 is 12 amino acids. From germline, CDR1 is MNHNS and CDR2 SASEGT. CDR3 in DNA: TGTGCCAGCGCGCTAAACGGCAATGAGCAATTCTTC. It is translated as CASALNGNEQFF.

The gene calls are TRBV25-1 and TRBJ2-2; D possibly matches TRBD1 or TRBD2 (5 bases each). The CDR3 is 16 residues long. Germline V lookup: CDR1 MGHDK, CDR2 SYGVNS. Between the trimmed V and J ends, which lost 6 bases and 3 bases, there was a span of 17 bases. The chain's CDR3 is CASSQGHGADTGELFF. Here the CDR3 DNA reads TGTGCCAGCAGCCAAGGACACGGGGCGGACACCGGGGAGCTGTTTTTT.

V is TRBV2 and J is TRBJ1-5; no firm D call. Germline lookup yields CDR1 SNHLY and CDR2 FYNNEI. This CDR3 has 13 amino acids. V shed 6 bases and J shed 2 bases, with 8 bases lying between them. The CDR3 protein is CASRGMGNQPQHF. The CDR3 region has the DNA TGTGCCAGCAGGGGGATGGGCAATCAGCCCCAGCATTTT.

V and J are TRBV7-9 and TRBJ1-2; 9 positions match TRBD1. The germline gives CDR1 SEHNR, CDR2 FQNEAQ (reference sequence). This CDR3 has 16 residues. J lost 5 bases, V lost 4 bases, and 11 bases had no gene match. CDR3 in DNA: TGTGCCAGCAGCTACCAGGGACAGGGAAGGGGATATGGCTACACCTTC. The encoded protein is CASSYQGQGRGYGYTF.